The clone carrying this T cell receptor (beta chain) was counted a single time. Its target is not known. Primers included in the PCR were 60 Vbeta and 13 Jbeta primers. Assay: immunoSEQ multiplex PCR; the TCRdb copy retains only in-frame clones and omits some. The table includes approximately 180,000 clones, under 85% detected once. This entry comes from a study of cytomegalovirus exposure and HLA in healthy donors. There was no recording of CMV serostatus for this donor. Study-wide points: Some highly shared sequence variants likely arose as a pipeline artifact. The number of N-insertions in an Asian-associated ancestry cluster was reportedly below the approximately 600-donor mean in a later analysis.

Per the germline V gene, CDR1 is SGHRS and CDR2 is YFSETQ. The V segment lost 4 bases and the J segment 4 bases; nucleotides outside the gene matches: 5. The CDR3 is made up of 14 amino acids. Input material: PBMCs. This receptor was identified in a human donor in good health. The chain joins TRBV5-1 to TRBJ2-1; 7 bases fit TRBD1. Here the CDR3 DNA reads TGCGCCAGCAGCCCCGGACAGGAGTACAATGAGCAGTTCTTC. Translated, it gives CASSPGQEYNEQFF.